This TCR beta chain was recovered during a study of cytomegalovirus exposure and HLA in healthy donors. About the research overall: An early release of data contained some 80 million unique TCRs, which came from HLA-typed donors. Study-level results: Analysis performed later found under 20,000 TCR beta sequences associated with HLA alleles at 0.05 false discovery rate.

The PCR made use of 60 Vbeta and 13 Jbeta primers. In the original workflow: Later, an analysis found about 80 million unique TCR beta chains, and about 10 million of these were shared. Profiled with immunoSEQ multiplex PCR; TCRdb holds only in-frame clones, not every one. V, J and clone size are those of that table, while D and trimming were read from the DNA. The table records some 150,000 clones, roughly 82% of them present only once. For this clone: Its specificity is not known. Mismatch with germline at one junction end may stem from a read error. Other DNA sequences in the same sample also yield this CDR3.

CDR1 is MGHRA and CDR2 is YSYEKL in the germline V gene. The CDR3 totals 15 residues. V gene TRBV4-1 combines with J gene TRBJ1-1, with a tentative D call TRBD1 (5 bases). The sequencing input was PBMCs. The clonotype was recovered from a man aged 25 to 45 in good health and CMV-seropositive. CDR3 DNA sequence: TGCGCTAGCAGCCATCCCGACAGATCTTACACTGAAGCTTTCTTT. Translating it yields CASSHPDRSYTEAFF.